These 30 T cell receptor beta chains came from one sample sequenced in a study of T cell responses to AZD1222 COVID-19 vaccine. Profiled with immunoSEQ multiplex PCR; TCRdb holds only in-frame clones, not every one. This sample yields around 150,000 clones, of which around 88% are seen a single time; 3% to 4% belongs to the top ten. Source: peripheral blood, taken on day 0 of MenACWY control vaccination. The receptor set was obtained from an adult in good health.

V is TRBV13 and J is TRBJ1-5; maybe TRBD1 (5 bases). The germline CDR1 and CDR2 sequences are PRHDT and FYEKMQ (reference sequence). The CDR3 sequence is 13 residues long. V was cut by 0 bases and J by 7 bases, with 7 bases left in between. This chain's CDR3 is CASSLGGVQPQHF. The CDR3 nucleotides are TGTGCCAGCAGCTTAGGGGGGGTACAGCCCCAGCATTTT.

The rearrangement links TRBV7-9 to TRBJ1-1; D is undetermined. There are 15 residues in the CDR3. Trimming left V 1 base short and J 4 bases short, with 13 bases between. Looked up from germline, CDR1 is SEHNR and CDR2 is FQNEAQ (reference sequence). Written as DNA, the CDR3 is TGTGCCAGCAGCTTAGAAACGGGGATGGGCACTGAAGCTTTCTTT. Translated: CASSLETGMGTEAFF.

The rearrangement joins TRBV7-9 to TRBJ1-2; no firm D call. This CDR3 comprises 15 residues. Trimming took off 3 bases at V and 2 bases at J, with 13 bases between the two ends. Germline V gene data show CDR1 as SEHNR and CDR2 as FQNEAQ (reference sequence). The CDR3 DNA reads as TGTGCCAGCAGCTTCGGCGGACGGGGAAACTATGGCTACACCTTC. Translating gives CASSFGGRGNYGYTF.

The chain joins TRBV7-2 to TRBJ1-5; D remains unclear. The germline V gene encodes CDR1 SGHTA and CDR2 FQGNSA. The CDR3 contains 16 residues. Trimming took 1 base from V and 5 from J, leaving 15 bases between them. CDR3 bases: TGTGCCAGCAGCTTAGTAGGGCAGCGATTCCATCAGCCCCAGCATTTT. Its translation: CASSLVGQRFHQPQHF.

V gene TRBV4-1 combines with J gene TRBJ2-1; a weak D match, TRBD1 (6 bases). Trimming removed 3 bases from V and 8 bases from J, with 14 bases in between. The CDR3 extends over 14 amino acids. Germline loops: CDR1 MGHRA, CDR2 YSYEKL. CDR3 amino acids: CASSHPGQWDEQFF. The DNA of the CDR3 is TGCGCCAGCAGCCATCCCGGACAGTGGGATGAGCAGTTCTTC.

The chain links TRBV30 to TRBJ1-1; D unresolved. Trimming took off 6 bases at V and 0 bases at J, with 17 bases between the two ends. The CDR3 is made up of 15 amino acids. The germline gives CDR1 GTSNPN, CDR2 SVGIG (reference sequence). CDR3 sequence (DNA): TGTGCCTGTCACCCCCCGCGCGGGCTGAACACTGAAGCTTTCTTT. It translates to CACHPPRGLNTEAFF.

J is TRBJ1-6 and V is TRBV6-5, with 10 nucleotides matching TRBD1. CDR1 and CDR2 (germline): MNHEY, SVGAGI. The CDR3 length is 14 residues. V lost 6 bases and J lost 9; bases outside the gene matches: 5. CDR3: CASSVGQGTSPLHF. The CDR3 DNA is TGTGCCAGCAGCGTGGGACAGGGGACTTCACCCCTCCACTTT.

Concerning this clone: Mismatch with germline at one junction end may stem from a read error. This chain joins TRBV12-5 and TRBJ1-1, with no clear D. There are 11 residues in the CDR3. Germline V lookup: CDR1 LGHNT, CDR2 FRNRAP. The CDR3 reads CASGLVRADLF. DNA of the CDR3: TGTGCTAGTGGTTTGGTCCGGGCAGATCTCTTT.

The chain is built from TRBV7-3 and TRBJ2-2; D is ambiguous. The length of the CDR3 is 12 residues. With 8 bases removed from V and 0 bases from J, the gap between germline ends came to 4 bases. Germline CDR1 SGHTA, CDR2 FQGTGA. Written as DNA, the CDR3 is TGTGCCAGCCGGACGAACACCGGGGAGCTGTTTTTT. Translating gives CASRTNTGELFF.

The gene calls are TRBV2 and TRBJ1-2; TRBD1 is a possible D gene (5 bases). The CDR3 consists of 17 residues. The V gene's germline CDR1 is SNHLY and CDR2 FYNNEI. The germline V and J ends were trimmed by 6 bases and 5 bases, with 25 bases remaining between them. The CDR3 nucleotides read TGTGCCAGCAGGGAGAGGACAAAAGGATTTATCGGATATGGCTACACCTTC. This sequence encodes CASRERTKGFIGYGYTF.

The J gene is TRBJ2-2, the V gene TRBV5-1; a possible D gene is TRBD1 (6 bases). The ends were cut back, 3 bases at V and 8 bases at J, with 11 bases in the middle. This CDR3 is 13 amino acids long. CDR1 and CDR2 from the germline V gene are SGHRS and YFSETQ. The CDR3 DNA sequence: TGCGCCAGCAGCTCGACAGGCGGTGGGGAGCTGTTTTTT. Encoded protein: CASSSTGGGELFF.

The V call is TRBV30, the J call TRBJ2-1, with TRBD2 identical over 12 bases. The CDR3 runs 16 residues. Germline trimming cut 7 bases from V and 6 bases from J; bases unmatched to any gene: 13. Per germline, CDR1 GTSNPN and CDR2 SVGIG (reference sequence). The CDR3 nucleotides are TGTGCCTCCCTACTAGCGGGGGGCCCCCCTTCCAATGAGCAGTTCTTC. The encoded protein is CASLLAGGPPSNEQFF.

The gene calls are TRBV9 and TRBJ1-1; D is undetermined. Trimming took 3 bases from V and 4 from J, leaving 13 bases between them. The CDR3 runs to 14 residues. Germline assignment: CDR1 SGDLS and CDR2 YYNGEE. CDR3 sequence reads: CASSAHPSGTEAFF. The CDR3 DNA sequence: TGTGCCAGCAGCGCGCACCCATCGGGCACTGAAGCTTTCTTT.

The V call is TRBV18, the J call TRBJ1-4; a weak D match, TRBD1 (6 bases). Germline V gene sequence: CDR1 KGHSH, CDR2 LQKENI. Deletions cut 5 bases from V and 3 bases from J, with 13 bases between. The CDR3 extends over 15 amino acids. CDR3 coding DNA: TGTGCCAGCTCAAATGGGGGCCCGGCTAATGAAAAACTGTTTTTT. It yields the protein CASSNGGPANEKLFF.

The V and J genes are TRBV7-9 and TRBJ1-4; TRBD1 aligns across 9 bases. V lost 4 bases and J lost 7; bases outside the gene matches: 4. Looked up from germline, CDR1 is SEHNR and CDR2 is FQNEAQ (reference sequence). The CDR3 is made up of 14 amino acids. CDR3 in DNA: TGTGCCAGCAGCTGGGGGACAGGGAGTGAAAAACTGTTTTTT. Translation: CASSWGTGSEKLFF.

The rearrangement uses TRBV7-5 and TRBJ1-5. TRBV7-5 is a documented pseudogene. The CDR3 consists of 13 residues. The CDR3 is CARSCTSEVTQHF. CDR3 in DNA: TGTGCCAGAAGCTGCACGTCCGAGGTCACCCAGCATTTT.

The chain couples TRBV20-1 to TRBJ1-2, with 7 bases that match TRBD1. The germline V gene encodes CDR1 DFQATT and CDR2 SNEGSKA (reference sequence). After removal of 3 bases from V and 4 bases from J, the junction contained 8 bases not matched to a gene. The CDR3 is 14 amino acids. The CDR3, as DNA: TGCAGTGCTAGTCTCAGGGGGATCAGCTATGGCTACACCTTC. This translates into CSASLRGISYGYTF.

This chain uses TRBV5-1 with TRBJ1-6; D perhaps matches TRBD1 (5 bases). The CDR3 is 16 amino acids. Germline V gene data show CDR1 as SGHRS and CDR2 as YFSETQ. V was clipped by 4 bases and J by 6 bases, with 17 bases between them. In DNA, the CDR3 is TGCGCCAGCAGCCCCGGGTCCAGGGATCCTAATTCACCCCTCCACTTT. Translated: CASSPGSRDPNSPLHF. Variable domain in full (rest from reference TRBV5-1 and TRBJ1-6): KAGVTQTPRYLIKTRGQQVTLSCSPISGHRSVSWYQQTPGQGLQFLFEYFSETQRNKGNFPGRFSGRQFSNSRSEMNVSTLELGDSALYLCASSPGSRDPNSPLHFGNGTRLTVT.

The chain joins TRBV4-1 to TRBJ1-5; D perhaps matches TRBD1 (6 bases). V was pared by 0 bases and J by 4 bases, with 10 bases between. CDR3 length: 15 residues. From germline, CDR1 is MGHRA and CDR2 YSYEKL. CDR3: CASSQDTGANQPQHF. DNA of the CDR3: TGCGCCAGCAGCCAAGATACGGGGGCAAATCAGCCCCAGCATTTT.

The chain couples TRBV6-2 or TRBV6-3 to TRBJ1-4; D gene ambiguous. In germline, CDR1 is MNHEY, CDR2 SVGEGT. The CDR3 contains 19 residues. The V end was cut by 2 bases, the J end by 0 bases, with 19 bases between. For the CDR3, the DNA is TGTGCCAGCAGTTACCATTTGGCACCCGGGCATGCAACTAATGAAAAACTGTTTTTT. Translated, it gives CASSYHLAPGHATNEKLFF.

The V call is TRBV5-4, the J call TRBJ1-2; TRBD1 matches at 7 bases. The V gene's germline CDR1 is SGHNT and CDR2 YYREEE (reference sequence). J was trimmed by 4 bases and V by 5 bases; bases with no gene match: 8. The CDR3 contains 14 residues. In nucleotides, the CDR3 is TGTGCCAGCAGGTTCACAGGGGAGGGCTATGGCTACACCTTC. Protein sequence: CASRFTGEGYGYTF. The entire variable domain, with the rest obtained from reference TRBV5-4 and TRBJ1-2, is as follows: ETGVTQSPTHLIKTRGQQVTLRCSSQSGHNTVSWYQQALGQGPQFIFQYYREEENGRGNFPPRFSGLQFPNYSSELNVNALELDDSALYLCASRFTGEGYGYTFGSGTRLTVV.

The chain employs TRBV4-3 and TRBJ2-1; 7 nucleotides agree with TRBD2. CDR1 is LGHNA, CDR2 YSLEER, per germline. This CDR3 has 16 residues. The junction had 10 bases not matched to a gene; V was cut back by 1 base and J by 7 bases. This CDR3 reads CASSQGGGGAGNEQFF. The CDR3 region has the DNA TGCGCCAGCAGCCAAGGGGGCGGGGGAGCAGGGAATGAGCAGTTCTTC.

CDR3 in DNA: TGTGCCACCAGCAGAGAGATGGGCGGGAACACCGGGGAGCTGTTTTTT. It yields the protein CATSREMGGNTGELFF. This chain joins TRBV15 and TRBJ2-2; D unresolved. This CDR3 is built from 16 residues. Deletions cut 0 bases from V and 1 base from J, with 9 bases between. In germline, CDR1 is LNHNV, CDR2 YYDKDF (reference sequence).

The CDR3 loop is CASSFAIRQGSGNTIYF. As DNA, the CDR3 is TGTGCCAGCAGCTTCGCAATAAGACAGGGCTCTGGAAACACCATATATTTT. The V call is TRBV11-2, the J call TRBJ1-3, with TRBD1 matching over 7 bases. Germline CDR1 reads SGHAT; CDR2 reads FQNNGV. V lost 3 bases to trimming and J lost 0 bases; unmatched junction nucleotides: 8. CDR3 size: 17 residues.

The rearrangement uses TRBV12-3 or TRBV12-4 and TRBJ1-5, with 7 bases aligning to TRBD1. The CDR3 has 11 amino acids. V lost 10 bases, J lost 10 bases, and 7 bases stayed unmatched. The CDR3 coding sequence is TGTGCCACCTCAAGGGGGCTCCCCCAGCATTTT. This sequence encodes CATSRGLPQHF.

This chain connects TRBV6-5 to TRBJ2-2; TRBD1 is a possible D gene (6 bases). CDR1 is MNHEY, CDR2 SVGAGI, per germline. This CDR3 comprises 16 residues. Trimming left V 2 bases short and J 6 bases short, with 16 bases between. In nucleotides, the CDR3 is TGTGCCAGCAGTTACACGGAACCGACAGGCCCCGGGGAGCTGTTTTTT. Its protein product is CASSYTEPTGPGELFF.

The CDR3: CASSEQTSLYTDTQYF. The CDR3 DNA follows: TGTGCCAGCAGCGAGCAGACTAGCCTTTACACAGATACGCAGTATTTT. The rearrangement joins TRBV9 to TRBJ2-3; 7 bases are shared with TRBD2. The CDR3 runs 16 residues. After removal of 3 bases from V and 2 bases from J, the junction contained 9 bases not matched to a gene. Germline CDR1 reads SGDLS; CDR2 reads YYNGEE. The variable domain in full, completed from reference TRBV9 and TRBJ2-3, reads DSGVTQTPKHLITATGQRVTLRCSPRSGDLSVYWYQQSLDQGLQFLIQYYNGEERAKGNILERFSAQQFPDLHSELNLSSLELGDSALYFCASSEQTSLYTDTQYFGPGTRLTVL.

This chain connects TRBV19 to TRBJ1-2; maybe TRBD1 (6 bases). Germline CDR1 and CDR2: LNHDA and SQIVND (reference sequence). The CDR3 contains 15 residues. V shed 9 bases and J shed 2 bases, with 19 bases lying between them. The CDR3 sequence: CASLAQGSGNYGYTF. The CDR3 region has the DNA TGTGCCAGCCTCGCCCAGGGGTCGGGGAACTATGGCTACACCTTC.

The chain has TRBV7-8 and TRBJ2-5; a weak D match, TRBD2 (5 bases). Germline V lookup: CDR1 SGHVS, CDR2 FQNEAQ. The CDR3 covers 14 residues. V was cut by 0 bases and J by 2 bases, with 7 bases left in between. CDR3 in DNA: TGTGCCAGCAGCTTAGCCCGGGGTCAAGAGACCCAGTACTTC. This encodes CASSLARGQETQYF.

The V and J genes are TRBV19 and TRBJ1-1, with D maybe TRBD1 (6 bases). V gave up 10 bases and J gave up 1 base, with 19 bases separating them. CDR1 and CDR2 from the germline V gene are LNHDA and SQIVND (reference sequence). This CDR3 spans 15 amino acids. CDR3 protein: CATLSSDSWNTEAFF. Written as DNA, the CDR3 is TGTGCCACTCTATCATCGGACAGCTGGAACACTGAAGCTTTCTTT.